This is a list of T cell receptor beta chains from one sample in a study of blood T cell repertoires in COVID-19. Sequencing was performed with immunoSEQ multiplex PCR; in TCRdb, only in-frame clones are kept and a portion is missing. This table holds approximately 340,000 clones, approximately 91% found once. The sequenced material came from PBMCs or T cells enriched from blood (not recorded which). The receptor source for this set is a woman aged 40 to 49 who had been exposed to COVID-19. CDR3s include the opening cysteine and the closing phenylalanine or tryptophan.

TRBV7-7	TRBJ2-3	CASSLSLTDTQYF
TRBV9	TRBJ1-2	CASSSPGVVYGYTF
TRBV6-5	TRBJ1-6	CASSPGASPLHF
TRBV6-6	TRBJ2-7	CASSGSKLRTGGVYEQYF
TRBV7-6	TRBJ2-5	CASSSGTSGGNQETQYF
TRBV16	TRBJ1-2	CASNPLRQGEDYGYTF
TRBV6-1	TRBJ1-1	CASSYNRLNTEAFF
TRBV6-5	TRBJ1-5	CASSYRQGSRPQHF
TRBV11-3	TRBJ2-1	CASSLVGTSGPEQFF
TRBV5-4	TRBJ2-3	CASSSWPADTQYF
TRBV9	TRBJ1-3	CASSPHPTTGYDGNTIYF
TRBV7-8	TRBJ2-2	CASSETGGHTGELFF
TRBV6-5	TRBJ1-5	CASRGGGPDQPQHF
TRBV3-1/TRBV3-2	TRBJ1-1	CASSPNGGVTEAFF
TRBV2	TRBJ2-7	CASRLADYEQYF
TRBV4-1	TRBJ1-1	CASSQQPGQLNTEAFF
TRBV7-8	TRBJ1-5	CASSYGTADQPQHF